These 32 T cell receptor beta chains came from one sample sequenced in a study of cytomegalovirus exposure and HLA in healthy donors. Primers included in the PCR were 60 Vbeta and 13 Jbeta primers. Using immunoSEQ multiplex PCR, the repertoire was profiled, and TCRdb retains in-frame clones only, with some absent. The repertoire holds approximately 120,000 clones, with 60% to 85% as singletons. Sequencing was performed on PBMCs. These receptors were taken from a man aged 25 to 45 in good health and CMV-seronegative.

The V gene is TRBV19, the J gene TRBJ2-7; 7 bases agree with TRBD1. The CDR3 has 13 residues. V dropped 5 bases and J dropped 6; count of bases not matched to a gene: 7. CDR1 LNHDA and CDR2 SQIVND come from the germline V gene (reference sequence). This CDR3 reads CASSVGTVLEQYF. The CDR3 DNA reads TGTGCCAGTAGTGTCGGGACAGTACTCGAGCAGTACTTC.

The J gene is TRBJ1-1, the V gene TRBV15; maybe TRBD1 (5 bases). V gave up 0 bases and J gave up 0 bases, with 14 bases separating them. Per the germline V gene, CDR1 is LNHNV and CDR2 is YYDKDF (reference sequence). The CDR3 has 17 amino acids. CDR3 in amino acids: CATSRDMIGALNTEAFF. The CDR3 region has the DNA TGTGCCACCAGCAGAGATATGATAGGGGCCCTGAACACTGAAGCTTTCTTT.

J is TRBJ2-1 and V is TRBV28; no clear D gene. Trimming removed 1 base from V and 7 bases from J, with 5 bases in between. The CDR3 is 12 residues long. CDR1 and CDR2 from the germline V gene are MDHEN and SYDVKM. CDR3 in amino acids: CASSLLENEQFF. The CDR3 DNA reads TGTGCCAGCAGTTTATTGGAGAATGAGCAGTTCTTC.

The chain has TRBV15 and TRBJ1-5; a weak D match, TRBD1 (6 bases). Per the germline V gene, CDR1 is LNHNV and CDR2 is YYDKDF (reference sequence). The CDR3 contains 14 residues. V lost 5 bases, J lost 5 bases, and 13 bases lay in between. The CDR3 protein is CATSGLQGDQPQHF. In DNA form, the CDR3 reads TGTGCCACCAGCGGATTACAGGGAGATCAGCCCCAGCATTTT.

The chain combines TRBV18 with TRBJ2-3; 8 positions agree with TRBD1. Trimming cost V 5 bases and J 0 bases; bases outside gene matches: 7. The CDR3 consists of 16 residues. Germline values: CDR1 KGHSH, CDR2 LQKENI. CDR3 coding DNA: TGTGCCAGCTCAGCTCTTCAGGGGGCCAGCACAGATACGCAGTATTTT. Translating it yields CASSALQGASTDTQYF.

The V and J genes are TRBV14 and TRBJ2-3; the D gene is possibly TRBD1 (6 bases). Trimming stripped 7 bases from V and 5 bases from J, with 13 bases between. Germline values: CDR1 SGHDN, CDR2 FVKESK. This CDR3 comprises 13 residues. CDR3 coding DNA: TGTGCCAGCAAAGGGGGTTTCCTAGATACGCAGTATTTT. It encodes CASKGGFLDTQYF.

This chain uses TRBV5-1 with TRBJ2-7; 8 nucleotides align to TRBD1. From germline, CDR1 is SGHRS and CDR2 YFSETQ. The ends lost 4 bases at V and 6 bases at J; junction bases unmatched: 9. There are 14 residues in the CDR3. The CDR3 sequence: CASSPQPGGGEQYF. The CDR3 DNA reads TGCGCCAGCAGCCCCCAGCCAGGGGGCGGCGAGCAGTACTTC.

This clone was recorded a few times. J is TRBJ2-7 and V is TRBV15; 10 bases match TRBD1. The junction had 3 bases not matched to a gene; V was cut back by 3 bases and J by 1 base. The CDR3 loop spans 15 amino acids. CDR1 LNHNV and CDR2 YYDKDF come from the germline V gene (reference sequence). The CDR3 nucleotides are TGTGCCACCAGCAGGGACAGGGGGTTTTCCTACGAGCAGTACTTC. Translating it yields CATSRDRGFSYEQYF.

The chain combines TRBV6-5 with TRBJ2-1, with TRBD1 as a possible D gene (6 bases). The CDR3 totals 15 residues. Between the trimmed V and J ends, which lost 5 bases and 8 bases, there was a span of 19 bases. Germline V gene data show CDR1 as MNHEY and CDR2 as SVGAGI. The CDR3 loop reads CASSPRQGPRDEQFF. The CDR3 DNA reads TGTGCCAGCAGTCCCCGGCAGGGGCCAAGAGATGAGCAGTTCTTC.

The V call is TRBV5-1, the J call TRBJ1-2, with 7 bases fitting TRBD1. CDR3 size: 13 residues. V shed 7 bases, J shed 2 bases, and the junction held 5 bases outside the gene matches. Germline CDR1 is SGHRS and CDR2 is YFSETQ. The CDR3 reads CASRLTGNYGYTF. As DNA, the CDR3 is TGCGCCAGCCGCCTGACAGGGAACTATGGCTACACCTTC. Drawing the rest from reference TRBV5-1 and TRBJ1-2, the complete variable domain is KAGVTQTPRYLIKTRGQQVTLSCSPISGHRSVSWYQQTPGQGLQFLFEYFSETQRNKGNFPGRFSGRQFSNSRSEMNVSTLELGDSALYLCASRLTGNYGYTFGSGTRLTVV.

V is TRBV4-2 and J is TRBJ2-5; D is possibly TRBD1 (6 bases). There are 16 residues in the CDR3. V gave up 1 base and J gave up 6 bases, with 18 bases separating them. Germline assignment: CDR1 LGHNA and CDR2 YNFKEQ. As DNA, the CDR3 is TGTGCCAGCAGCCAAGTATCAGGCATGGGGGCGAAGACCCAGTACTTC. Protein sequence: CASSQVSGMGAKTQYF.

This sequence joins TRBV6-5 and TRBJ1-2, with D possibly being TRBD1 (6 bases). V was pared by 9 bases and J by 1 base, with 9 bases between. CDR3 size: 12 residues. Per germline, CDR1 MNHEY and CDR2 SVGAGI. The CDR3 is CASEDSNYGYTF. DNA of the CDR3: TGTGCCAGTGAGGACAGTAACTATGGCTACACCTTC.

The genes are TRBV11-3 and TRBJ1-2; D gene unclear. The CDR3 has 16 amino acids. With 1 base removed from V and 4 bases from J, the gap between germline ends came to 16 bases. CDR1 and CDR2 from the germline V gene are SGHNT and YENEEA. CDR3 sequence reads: CASSLGPPVPRYGYTF. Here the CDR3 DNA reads TGTGCCAGCAGCTTAGGCCCCCCGGTCCCCCGCTATGGCTACACCTTC.

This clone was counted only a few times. CDR3 region: CASSQDRGGTNTEAFF. CDR3 nucleotides: TGCGCCAGCAGCCAAGATCGGGGAGGTACTAACACTGAAGCTTTCTTT. V is TRBV4-1 and J is TRBJ1-1; D is unclear. The germline V gene has CDR1 MGHRA and CDR2 YSYEKL. The V and J ends lost 0 bases and 2 bases respectively, with 13 bases between them. This CDR3 region has 16 residues.

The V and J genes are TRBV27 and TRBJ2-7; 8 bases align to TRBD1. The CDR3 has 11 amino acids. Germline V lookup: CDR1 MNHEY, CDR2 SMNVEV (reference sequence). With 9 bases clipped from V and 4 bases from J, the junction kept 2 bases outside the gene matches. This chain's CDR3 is CASRQGYEQYF. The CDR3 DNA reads TGTGCCAGTAGACAGGGGTACGAGCAGTACTTC.

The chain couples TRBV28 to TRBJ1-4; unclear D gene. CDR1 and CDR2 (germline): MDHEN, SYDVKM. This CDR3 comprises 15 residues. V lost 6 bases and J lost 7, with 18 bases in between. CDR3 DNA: TGTGCCAGCAGCTTCTTAAGTGGTGGTAGTGAAAAACTGTTTTTT. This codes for CASSFLSGGSEKLFF. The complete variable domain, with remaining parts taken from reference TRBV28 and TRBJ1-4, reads DVKVTQSSRYLVKRTGEKVFLECVQDMDHENMFWYRQDPGLGLRLIYFSYDVKMKEKGDIPEGYSVSREKKERFSLILESASTNQTSMYLCASSFLSGGSEKLFFGSGTQLSVL.

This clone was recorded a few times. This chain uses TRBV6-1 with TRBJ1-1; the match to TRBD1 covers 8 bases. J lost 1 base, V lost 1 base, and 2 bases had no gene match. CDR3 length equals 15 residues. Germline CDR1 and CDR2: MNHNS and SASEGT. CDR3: CASSEGGQANTEAFF. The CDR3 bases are TGTGCCAGCAGTGAAGGGGGACAGGCGAACACTGAAGCTTTCTTT.

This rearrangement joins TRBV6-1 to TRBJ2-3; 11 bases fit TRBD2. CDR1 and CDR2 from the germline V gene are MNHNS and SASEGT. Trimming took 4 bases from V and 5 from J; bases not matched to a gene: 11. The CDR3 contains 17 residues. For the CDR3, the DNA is TGTGCCAGCAGTGGTCTTATAGCGGGAGGGGGGGGAGATACGCAGTATTTT. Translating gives CASSGLIAGGGGDTQYF.

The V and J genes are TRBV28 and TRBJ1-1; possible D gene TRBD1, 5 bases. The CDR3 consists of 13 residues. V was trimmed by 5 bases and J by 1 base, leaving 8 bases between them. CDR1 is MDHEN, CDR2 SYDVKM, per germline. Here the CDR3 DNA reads TGTGCCAGCAGTGCGGGGACGAACACTGAAGCTTTCTTT. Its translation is CASSAGTNTEAFF.

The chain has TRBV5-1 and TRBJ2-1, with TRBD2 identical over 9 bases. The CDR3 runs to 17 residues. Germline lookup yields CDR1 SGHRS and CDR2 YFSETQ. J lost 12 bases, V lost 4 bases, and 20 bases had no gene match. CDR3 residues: CASSPLIAGESTMRQFF. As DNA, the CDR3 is TGCGCCAGCAGCCCCCTCATAGCGGGAGAGTCTACAATGAGGCAGTTCTTC.

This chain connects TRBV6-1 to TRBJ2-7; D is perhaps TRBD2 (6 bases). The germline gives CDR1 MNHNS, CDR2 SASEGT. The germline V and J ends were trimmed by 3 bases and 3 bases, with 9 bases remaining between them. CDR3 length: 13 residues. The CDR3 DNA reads TGTGCCAGCAGTGAGCGGGGCTACTACGAGCAGTACTTC. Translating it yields CASSERGYYEQYF.

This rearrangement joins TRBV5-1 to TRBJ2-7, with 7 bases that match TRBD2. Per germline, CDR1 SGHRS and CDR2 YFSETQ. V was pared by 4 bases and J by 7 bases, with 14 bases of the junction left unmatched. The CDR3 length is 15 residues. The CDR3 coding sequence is TGCGCCAGCAGCCCTGCCCCCGGGAGGCCGGGGGAGCAGTACTTC. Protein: CASSPAPGRPGEQYF.

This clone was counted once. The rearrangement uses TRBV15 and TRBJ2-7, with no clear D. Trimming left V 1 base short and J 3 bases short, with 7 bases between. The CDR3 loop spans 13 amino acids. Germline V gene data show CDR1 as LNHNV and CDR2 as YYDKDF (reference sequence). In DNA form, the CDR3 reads TGTGCCACCAGCAGAGGTCAGAACTACGAGCAGTACTTC. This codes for CATSRGQNYEQYF.

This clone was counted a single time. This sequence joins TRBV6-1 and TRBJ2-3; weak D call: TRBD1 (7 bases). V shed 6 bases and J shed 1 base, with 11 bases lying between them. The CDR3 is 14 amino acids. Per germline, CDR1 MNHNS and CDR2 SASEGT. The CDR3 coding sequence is TGTGCCAGCAGGATCAGGGGGGGCACAGATACGCAGTATTTT. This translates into CASRIRGGTDTQYF.

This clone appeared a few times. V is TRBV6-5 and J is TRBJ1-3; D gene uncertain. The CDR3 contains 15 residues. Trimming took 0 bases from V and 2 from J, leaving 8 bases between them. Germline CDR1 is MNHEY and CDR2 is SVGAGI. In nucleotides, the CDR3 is TGTGCCAGCAGTTACTCTCCCAGGACTGGAAACACCATATATTTT. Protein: CASSYSPRTGNTIYF.

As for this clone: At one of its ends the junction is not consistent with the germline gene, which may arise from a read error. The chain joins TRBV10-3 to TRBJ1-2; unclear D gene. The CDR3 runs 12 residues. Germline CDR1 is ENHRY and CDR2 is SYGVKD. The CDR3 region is CAISRNNYGYTF. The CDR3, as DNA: TGTGCCATCAGTAGGAATAACTACGGCTACACCTTC.

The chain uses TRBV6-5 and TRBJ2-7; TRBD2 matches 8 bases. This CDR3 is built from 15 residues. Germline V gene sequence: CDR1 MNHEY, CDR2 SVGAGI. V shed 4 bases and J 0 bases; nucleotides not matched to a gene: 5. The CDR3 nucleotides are TGTGCCAGCAGTTTAACTAGCGGAGGCTCCTACGAGCAGTACTTC. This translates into CASSLTSGGSYEQYF.

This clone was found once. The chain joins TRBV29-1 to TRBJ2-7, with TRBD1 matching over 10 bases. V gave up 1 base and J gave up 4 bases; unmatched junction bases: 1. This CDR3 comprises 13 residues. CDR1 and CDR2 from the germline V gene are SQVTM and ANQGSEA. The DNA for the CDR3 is TGCAGCGTTGAAGTGGGACAGGGGTACGAGCAGTACTTC. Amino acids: CSVEVGQGYEQYF.

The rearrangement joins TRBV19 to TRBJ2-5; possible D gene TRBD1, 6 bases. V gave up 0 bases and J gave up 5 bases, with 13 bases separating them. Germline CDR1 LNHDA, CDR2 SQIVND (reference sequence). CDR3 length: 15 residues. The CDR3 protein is CASSIDSGQGETQYF. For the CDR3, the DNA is TGTGCCAGTAGTATAGATTCAGGGCAGGGGGAGACCCAGTACTTC.

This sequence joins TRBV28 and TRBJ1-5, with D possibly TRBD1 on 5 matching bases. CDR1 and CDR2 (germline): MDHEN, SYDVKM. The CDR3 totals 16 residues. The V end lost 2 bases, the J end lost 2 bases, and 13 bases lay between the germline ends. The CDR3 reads CASSLHLAGGNQPQHF. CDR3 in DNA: TGTGCCAGCAGTTTACATCTGGCGGGGGGCAATCAGCCCCAGCATTTT.

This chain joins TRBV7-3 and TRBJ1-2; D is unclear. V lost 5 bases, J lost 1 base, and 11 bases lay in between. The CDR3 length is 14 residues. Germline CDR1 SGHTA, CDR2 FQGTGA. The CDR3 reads CASSPSPGNYGYTF. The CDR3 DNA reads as TGTGCCAGCAGCCCTTCCCCGGGTAACTATGGCTACACCTTC.

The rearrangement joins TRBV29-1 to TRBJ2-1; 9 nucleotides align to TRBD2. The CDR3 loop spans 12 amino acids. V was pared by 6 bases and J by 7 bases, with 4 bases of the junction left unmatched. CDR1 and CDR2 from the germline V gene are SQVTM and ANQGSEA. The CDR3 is CSVASGTNEQFF. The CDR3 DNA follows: TGCAGCGTGGCTAGCGGGACGAATGAGCAGTTCTTC.